This T cell receptor beta chain comes out of a study of OX40 agonist ivuxolimab in advanced cancers. The assay was immunoSEQ multiplex PCR, and TCRdb's table has in-frame clones only and misses some. This table holds more than 20,000 clones, just under 85% found once. Germline CDR1 reads GTSNPN; CDR2 reads SVGIG (reference sequence). V gave up 2 bases and J gave up 0 bases, with 13 bases separating them. The CDR3 consists of 16 residues. This receptor was taken from an adult with an advanced solid tumor such as melanoma, head and neck, liver or kidney cancer. The genes are TRBV30 and TRBJ2-2; D perhaps matches TRBD2 (5 bases). Sequenced material: CD4+ or CD8+ T cells sorted from blood, taken in a trial of the OX40 agonist ivuxolimab. Here the CDR3 DNA reads TGTGCCTGGAGTACCGGTGGTAGCGCGAACACCGGGGAGCTGTTTTTT. It specifies CAWSTGGSANTGELFF.